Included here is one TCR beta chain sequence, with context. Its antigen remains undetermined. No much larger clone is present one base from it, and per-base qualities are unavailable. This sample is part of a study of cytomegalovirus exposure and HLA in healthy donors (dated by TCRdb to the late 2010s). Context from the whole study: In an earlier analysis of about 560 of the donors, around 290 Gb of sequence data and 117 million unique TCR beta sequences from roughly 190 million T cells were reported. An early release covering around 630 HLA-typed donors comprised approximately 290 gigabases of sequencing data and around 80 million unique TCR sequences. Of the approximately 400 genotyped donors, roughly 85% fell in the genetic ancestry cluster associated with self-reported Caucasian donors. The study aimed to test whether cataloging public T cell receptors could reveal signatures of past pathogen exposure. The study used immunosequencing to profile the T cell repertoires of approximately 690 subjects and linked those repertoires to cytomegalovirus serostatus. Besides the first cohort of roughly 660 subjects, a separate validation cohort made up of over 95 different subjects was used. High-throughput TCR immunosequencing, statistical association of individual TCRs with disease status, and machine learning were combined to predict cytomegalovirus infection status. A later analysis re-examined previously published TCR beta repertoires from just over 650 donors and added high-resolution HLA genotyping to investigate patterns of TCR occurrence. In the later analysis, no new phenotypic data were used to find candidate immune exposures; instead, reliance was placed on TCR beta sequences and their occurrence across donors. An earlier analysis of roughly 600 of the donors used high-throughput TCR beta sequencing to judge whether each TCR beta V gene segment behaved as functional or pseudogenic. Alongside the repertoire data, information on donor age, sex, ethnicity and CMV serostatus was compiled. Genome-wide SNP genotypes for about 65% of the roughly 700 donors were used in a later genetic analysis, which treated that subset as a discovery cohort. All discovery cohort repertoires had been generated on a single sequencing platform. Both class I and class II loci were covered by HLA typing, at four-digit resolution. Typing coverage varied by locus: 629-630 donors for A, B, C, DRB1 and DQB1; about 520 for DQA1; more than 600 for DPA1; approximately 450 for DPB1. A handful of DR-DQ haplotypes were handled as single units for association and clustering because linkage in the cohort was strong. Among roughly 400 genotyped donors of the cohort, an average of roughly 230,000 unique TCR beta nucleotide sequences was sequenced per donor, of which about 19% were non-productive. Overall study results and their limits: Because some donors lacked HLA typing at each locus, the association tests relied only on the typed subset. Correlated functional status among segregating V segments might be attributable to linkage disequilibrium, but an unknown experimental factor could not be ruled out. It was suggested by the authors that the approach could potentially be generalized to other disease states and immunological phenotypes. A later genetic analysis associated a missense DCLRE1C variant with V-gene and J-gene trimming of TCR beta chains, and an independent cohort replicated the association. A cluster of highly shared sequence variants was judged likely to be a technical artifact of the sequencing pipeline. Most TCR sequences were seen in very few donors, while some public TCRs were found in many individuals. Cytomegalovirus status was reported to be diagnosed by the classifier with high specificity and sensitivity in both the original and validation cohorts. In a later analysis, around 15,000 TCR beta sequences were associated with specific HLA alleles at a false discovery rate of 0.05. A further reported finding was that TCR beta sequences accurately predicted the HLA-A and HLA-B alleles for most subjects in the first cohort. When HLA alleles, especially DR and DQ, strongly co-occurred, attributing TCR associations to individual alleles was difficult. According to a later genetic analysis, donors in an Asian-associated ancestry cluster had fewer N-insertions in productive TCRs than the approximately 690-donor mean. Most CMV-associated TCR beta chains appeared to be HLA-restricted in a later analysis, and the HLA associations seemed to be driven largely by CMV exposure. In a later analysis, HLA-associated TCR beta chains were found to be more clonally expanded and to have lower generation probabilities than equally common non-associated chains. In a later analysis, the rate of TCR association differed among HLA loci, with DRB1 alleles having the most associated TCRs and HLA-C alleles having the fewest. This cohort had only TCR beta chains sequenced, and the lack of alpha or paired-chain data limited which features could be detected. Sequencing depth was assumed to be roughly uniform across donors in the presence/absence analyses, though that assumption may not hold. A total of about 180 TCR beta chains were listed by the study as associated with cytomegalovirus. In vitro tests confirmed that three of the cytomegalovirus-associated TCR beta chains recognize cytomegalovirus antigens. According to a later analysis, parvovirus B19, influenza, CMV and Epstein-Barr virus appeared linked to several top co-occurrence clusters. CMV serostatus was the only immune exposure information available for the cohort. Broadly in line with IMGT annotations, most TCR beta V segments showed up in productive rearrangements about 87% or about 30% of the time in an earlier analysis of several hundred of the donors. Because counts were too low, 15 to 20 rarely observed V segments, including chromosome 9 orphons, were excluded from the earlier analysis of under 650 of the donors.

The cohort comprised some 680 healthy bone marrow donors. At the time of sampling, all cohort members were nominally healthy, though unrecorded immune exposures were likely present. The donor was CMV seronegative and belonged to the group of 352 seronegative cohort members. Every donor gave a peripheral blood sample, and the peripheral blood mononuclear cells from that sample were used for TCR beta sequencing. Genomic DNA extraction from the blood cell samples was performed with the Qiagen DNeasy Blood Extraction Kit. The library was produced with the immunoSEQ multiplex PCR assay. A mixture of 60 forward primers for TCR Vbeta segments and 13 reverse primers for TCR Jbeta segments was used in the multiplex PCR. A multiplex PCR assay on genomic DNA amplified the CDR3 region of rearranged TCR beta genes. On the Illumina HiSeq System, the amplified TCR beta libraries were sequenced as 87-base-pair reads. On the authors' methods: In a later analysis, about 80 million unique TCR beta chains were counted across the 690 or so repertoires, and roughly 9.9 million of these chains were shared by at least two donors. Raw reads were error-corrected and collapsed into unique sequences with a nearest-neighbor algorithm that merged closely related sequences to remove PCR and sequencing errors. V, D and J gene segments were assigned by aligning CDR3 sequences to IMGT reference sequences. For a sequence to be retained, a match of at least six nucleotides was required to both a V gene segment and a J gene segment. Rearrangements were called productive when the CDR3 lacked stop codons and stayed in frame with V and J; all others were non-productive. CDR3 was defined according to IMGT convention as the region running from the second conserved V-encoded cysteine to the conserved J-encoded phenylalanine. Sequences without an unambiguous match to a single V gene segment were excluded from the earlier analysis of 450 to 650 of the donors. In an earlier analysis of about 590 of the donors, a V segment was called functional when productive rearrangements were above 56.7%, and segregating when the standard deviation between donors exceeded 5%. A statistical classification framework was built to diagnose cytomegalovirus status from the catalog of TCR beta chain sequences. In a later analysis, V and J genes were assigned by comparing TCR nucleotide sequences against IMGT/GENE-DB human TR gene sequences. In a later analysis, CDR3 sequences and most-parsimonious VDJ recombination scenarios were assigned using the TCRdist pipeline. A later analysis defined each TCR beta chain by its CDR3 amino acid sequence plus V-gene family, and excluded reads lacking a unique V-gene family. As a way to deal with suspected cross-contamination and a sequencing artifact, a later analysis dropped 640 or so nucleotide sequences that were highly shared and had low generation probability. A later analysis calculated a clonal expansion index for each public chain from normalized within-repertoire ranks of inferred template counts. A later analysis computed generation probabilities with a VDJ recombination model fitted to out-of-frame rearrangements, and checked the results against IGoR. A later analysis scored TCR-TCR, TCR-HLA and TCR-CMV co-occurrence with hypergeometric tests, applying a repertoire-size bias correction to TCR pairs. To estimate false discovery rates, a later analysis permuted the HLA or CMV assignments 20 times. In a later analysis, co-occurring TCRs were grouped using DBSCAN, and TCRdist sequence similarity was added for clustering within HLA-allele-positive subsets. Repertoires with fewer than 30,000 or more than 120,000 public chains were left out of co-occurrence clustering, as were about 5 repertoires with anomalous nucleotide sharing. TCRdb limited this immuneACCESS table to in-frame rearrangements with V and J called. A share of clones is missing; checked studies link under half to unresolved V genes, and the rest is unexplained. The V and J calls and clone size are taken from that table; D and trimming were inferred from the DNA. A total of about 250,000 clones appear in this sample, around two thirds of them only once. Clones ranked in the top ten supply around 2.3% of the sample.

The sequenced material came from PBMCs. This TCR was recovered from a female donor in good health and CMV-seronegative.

The sequence in DNA is TGTGCCAGCACCGCAGACACTGAAGCTTTCTTT. It encodes CASTADTEAFF. The chain is assembled from TRBV27 and TRBJ1-1; the D gene cannot be named for sure. V loses 7 bases of germline sequence and J loses 3 bases, and the interval between the two ends is 6 bases. The germline V gene (reference sequence) yields MNHEY for CDR1 and SMNVEV for CDR2. From cysteine to phenylalanine, the CDR3 is 11 amino acids long. The retained sequence is limited to the CDR3, 33 bases, with the frame set at the first base.